These 5 T cell receptor beta chains originate from one sample sequenced in a study of shared clonotypes between healthy human individuals. The table came from immunoSEQ multiplex PCR; TCRdb's copy has only in-frame clones and leaves some out. The repertoire holds 2 million to 3 million clones, with roughly 93% as singletons. Material: naive CD4+ T cells from PBMCs. The sample's subset: CD45RA+ positively selected. These receptors came from a man aged 18 to 29 in good health. Some clones in this sample may be carry-over from other donors' samples.

As concerns this clone: Distinct nucleotide sequences in the sample also encode this CDR3. This sequence joins TRBV9 and TRBJ1-1; TRBD1 matches at 9 bases. Losses at the gene ends were 3 bases for V and 3 bases for J; bases not matched to a gene: 3. The CDR3 contains 14 residues. CDR1 is SGDLS, CDR2 YYNGEE, per germline. The CDR3 bases are TGTGCCAGCAGCGCTCGGGACAGGGACACTGAAGCTTTCTTT. It specifies CASSARDRDTEAFF. Complete variable domain (other parts from reference TRBV9 and TRBJ1-1): DSGVTQTPKHLITATGQRVTLRCSPRSGDLSVYWYQQSLDQGLQFLIQYYNGEERAKGNILERFSAQQFPDLHSELNLSSLELGDSALYFCASSARDRDTEAFFGQGTRLTVV.

Notes on this clone: The identical CDR3 is also encoded by other nucleotide sequences in the sample. The chain employs TRBV7-2 and TRBJ2-7; 7 bases are a match to TRBD1. The germline CDR1 and CDR2 sequences are SGHTA and FQGNSA. The CDR3 contains 13 residues. V shed 5 bases, J shed 0 bases, and the junction held 1 base outside the gene matches. As DNA, the CDR3 is TGTGCCAGCAGCCGGACAGGCTCCTACGAGCAGTACTTC. It is translated as CASSRTGSYEQYF.

This chain joins TRBV27 and TRBJ2-7; D not resolved. Trimming removed 6 bases at V and 4 bases at J, with 16 bases between. CDR1 and CDR2 (germline): MNHEY, SMNVEV (reference sequence). This CDR3 spans 14 amino acids. CDR3 residues: CASSTTSRFYEQYF. CDR3 DNA sequence: TGTGCCAGCAGCACGACATCGCGATTTTACGAGCAGTACTTC.

The CDR3 DNA reads TGTGCCAGCAGCCGGGGACAGTATAATGAAAAACTGTTTTTT. It translates to CASSRGQYNEKLFF. The chain uses TRBV6-5 and TRBJ1-4, with 7 nucleotides matching TRBD1. Looked up from germline, CDR1 is MNHEY and CDR2 is SVGAGI. Trimming at V came to 6 bases and at J to 4 bases, leaving 5 bases not matched to a gene. The CDR3 covers 14 residues.

The gene calls are TRBV11-2 and TRBJ1-2; D is possibly TRBD1 (5 bases). V was cut by 3 bases and J by 4 bases, with 12 bases left in between. Germline CDR1 is SGHAT and CDR2 is FQNNGV. The CDR3 spans 14 residues. For the CDR3, the DNA is TGTGCCAGCAGCTTCGGACGGGACTTCTATGGCTACACCTTC. This encodes CASSFGRDFYGYTF.